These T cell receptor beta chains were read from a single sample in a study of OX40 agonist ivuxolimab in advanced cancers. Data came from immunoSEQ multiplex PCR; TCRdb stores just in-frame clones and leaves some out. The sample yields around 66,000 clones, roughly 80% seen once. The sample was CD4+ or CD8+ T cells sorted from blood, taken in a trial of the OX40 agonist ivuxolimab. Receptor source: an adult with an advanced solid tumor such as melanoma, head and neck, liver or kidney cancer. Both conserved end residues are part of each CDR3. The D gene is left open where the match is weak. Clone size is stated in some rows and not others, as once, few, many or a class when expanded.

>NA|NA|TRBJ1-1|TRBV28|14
CASSKGRMNTEAFF
TGTGCCAGCAGCAAGGGAAGAATGAACACTGAAGCTTTCTTT
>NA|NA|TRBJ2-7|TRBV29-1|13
CSVGRDKNYEQYF
TGCAGCGTTGGGCGGGACAAGAACTACGAGCAGTACTTC
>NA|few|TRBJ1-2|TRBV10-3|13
CAISDGRTYGYTF
TGTGCCATCAGTGACGGACGGACCTATGGCTACACCTTC
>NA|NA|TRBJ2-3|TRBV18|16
CASSPSMSGSTDTQYF
TGTGCCAGCTCACCCTCCATGAGCGGATCCACAGATACGCAGTATTTT
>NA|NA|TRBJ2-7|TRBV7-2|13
CASSYVTGYEQYF
TGTGCCAGCAGCTACGTGACTGGTTACGAGCAGTACTTC
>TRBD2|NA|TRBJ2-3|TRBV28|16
CASGVERGTSTDTQYF
TGTGCCAGCGGGGTCGAGCGGGGGACTAGCACAGATACGCAGTATTTT
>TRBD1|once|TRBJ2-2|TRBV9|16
CASSPRTGGAPGELFF
TGTGCCAGCAGCCCCCGGACAGGGGGCGCCCCCGGGGAGCTGTTTTTT
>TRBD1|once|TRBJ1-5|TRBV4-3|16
CASSQGAQGANQPQHF
TGCGCCAGCAGCCAAGGGGCCCAGGGGGCCAATCAGCCCCAGCATTTT
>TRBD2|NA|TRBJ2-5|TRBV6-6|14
CASSYLGRVETQYF
TGTGCCAGCAGTTACTTGGGGAGGGTGGAGACCCAGTACTTC
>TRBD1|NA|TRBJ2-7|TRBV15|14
CATSKEGGPYEQYF
TGTGCCACCAGCAAGGAAGGGGGCCCCTACGAGCAGTACTTC
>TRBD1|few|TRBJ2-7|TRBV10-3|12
CAISETGGEQYF
TGTGCCATCAGTGAGACAGGGGGCGAGCAGTACTTC
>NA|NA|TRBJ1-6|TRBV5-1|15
CASSPGENRNSPLHF
TGCGCCAGCAGTCCCGGGGAGAACCGTAATTCACCCCTCCACTTT
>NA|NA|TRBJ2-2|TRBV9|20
CASSVSPLASSWSNTGELFF
TGTGCCAGCAGCGTAAGCCCTCTCGCCTCAAGTTGGTCGAACACCGGGGAGCTGTTTTTT
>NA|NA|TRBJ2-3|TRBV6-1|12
CASRAETDTQYF
TGTGCCAGCAGAGCAGAGACAGATACGCAGTATTTT
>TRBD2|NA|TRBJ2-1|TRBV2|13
CASGGDSYNEQFF
TGTGCTAGCGGGGGGGACTCCTACAATGAGCAGTTCTTC
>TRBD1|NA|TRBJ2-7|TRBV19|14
CASSIQGDPYEQYF
TGTGCCAGTAGTATACAGGGGGACCCCTACGAGCAGTACTTC
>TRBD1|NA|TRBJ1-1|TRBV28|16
CASSQHRDRVNTEAFF
TGTGCCAGCAGCCAGCACCGGGACAGGGTAAACACTGAAGCTTTCTTT
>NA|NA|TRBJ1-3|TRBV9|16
CASSVGRDWIGNTIYF
TGTGCCAGCAGCGTAGGCAGGGACTGGATTGGAAACACCATATATTTT
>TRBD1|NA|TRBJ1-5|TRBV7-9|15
CASTRGTGDGQPQHF
TGTGCCAGCACCCGTGGAACAGGGGATGGACAGCCCCAGCATTTT
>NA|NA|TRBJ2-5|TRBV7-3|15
CASSLGGQRAETQYF
TGTGCCAGCAGCTTAGGGGGACAGCGGGCAGAGACCCAGTACTTC
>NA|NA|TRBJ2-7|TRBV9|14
CASSVGSRAPEQYF
TGTGCCAGCAGCGTAGGTTCCCGGGCCCCAGAGCAGTACTTC
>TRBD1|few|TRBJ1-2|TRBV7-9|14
CASSHDRDSYGYTF
TGTGCCAGCAGCCACGACAGGGATTCTTATGGCTACACCTTC
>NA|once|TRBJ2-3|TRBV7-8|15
CASSRGAPSTDTQYF
TGTGCCAGCAGCCGCGGGGCGCCCAGCACAGATACGCAGTATTTT
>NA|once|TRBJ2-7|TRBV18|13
CASSPKETYEQYF
TGTGCCAGCTCACCAAAGGAAACCTACGAGCAGTACTTC
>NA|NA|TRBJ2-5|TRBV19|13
CASSRTVQETQYF
TGTGCCAGTAGTAGAACAGTCCAAGAGACCCAGTACTTC
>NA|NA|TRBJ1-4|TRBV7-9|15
CASSSGAGVNEKLFF
TGTGCCAGCAGCTCCGGGGCAGGGGTTAATGAAAAACTGTTTTTT
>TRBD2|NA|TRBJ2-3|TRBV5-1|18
CASSLLPTSGGARDTQYF
TGCGCCAGCAGCTTGCTTCCGACTAGCGGGGGGGCCAGAGATACGCAGTATTTT
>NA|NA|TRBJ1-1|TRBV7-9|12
CASSLDRDEAFF
TGTGCCAGCAGCTTAGACAGGGATGAAGCTTTCTTT
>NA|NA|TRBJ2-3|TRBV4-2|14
CASSQEVGTDTQYF
TGTGCCAGCAGCCAAGAGGTAGGGACAGATACGCAGTATTTT
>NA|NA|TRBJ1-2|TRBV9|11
CASSTNVGYTF
TGTGCCAGCAGCACCAATGTCGGCTACACCTTC
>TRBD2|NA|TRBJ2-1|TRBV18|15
CASSPERGGYNEQFF
TGTGCCAGCTCACCAGAACGGGGGGGCTACAATGAGCAGTTCTTC
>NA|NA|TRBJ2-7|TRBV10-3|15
CAISDRREGNLEQYF
TGTGCCATCAGTGATCGGCGGGAAGGGAATTTAGAGCAGTACTTC
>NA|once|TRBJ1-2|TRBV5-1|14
CASSLAGENYGYTF
TGCGCCAGCAGCTTGGCGGGGGAAAACTATGGCTACACCTTC
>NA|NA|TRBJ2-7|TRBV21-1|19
CASSIHHQALAGGSYEQYF
TGTGCCAGCAGCATACACCACCAGGCCCTAGCGGGGGGTTCCTACGAGCAGTACTTC
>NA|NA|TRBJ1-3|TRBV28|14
CASRETHLGNTIYF
TGTGCCAGCCGAGAAACCCATCTGGGAAACACCATATATTTT
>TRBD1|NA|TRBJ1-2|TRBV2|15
CASSDTRQGAYGYTF
TGTGCCAGCAGTGACACCCGACAGGGAGCCTATGGCTACACCTTC
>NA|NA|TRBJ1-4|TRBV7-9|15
CASRQEGATNEKLFF
TGTGCCAGCAGACAGGAGGGGGCAACTAATGAAAAACTGTTTTTT
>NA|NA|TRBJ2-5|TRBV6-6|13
CASSTRTQETQYF
TGTGCCAGCAGTACCCGGACGCAAGAGACCCAGTACTTC
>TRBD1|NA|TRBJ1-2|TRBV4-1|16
CASSQQGAAINHGYTF
TGCGCCAGCAGCCAACAGGGGGCGGCCATAAACCATGGCTACACCTTC
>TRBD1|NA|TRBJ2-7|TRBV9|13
CASSLQGTYEQYF
TGTGCCAGCAGCCTACAGGGGACCTACGAGCAGTACTTC
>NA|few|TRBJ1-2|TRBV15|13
CATSRDRVSGYTF
TGTGCCACCAGCAGAGACAGGGTTTCTGGCTACACCTTC
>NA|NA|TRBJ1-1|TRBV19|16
CASSIPGQIMNTEAFF
TGTGCCAGTAGTATCCCCGGACAGATCATGAACACTGAAGCTTTCTTT
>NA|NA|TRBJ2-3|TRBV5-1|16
CASSLTAGVSTDTQYF
TGCGCCAGCAGCTTGACCGCAGGGGTGAGCACAGATACGCAGTATTTT
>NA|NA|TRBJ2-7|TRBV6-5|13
CASSYSVRVEQYF
TGTGCCAGCAGTTATTCGGTCCGAGTCGAGCAGTACTTC
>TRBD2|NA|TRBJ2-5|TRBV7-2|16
CASSQPVAGGKETQYF
TGTGCCAGCAGCCAACCCGTAGCGGGGGGGAAAGAGACCCAGTACTTC
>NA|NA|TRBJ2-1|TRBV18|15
CASSPGRPSYNEQFF
TGTGCCAGCTCACCAGGTCGCCCCAGCTACAATGAGCAGTTCTTC
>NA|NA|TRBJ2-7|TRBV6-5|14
CASSYSMGPYEQYF
TGTGCCAGCAGTTACTCGATGGGGCCCTACGAGCAGTACTTC
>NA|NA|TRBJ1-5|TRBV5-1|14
CASSLGRLDQPQHF
TGCGCCAGCAGCTTAGGGAGACTCGATCAGCCCCAGCATTTT
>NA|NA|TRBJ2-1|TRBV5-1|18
CASSPLGAVPSSYNEQFF
TGCGCCAGCAGCCCCCTCGGGGCAGTCCCTAGCTCCTACAATGAGCAGTTCTTC